This T cell receptor (beta chain) was recorded in a study of CD8 T cells in Susac syndrome (dated by TCRdb to about 2019). In the study overall: Of the Susac syndrome patients who were sequenced, eight were in clinical remission while roughly six had clinically active disease. At blood withdrawal, Susac syndrome patients were either therapy-naive, taking corticosteroids (in some cases with IVIg as well), or taking IVIg alone. Repertoire sequencing was used to test whether CD8+ T cell activation and differentiation in Susac syndrome was antigen driven.

Concerning this clonotype itself: What antigen it recognizes has not been identified. Per-base qualities were not stored, and no clone one base away is much larger.

RNA was extracted using the RNeasy kit, and 0.5 to 1 microgram was reverse transcribed with random hexamers. The immunoSEQ multiplex PCR assay, which covers 54 Vbeta and 13 Jbeta segments, was used to amplify TCR beta CDR3 regions. PCR amplification bias was corrected using a synthetic template baseline for primer optimization and computational correction. The authors' analysis ran thus. Reads were annotated to V, D and J genes per IMGT and analyzed with immunoSEQ Analyzer, keeping only productive sequences. To calculate clonality, Shannon entropy was normalized by log2 of the number of productive unique sequences and then subtracted from one. Public and private clones were assessed among the 100 most prevalent clones of each patient and control. Clones were defined as Susac-specific if absent from the healthy and MS cohorts, from 1052 published viral clones and from other ImmuneACCESS disease sequences. TCRdb reprocessed the public reads (quality trimming at Q25 with fastp, clone calling with MiXCR) and kept in-frame beta chains. Rows are combined by CDR3 protein, so each entry shows the most common genes and DNA. The V and J calls reflect TCRdb's pipeline rather than the authors' work. This sample gives 240,000 or so distinct CDR3 sequences in total; 95% to 97% of them show up just once. The ten largest make up under 0.12% of the sample.

Reading from cysteine to phenylalanine, the CDR3 counts 12 amino acids. The kept DNA is CDR3 alone, 36 bases in frame from the first base. V is pared back by 6 bases and J by 3 bases, with 7 bases lying between the germline termini. The germline V gene specifies SNHLY as CDR1 and FYNNEI as CDR2. Peripheral blood CD8+ and CD4+ T cells from healthy donors, Susac syndrome patients and multiple sclerosis patients were profiled using high-throughput TCR beta sequencing. The Susac syndrome patients fulfilled recently defined diagnostic criteria for either definite or probable disease. CD8+ TEMRA cells were enriched by FACS, while bulk CD8+ and CD4+ T cells were purified by magnetic negative isolation. Blood was drawn into EDTA tubes, processed within 24 hours, and PBMCs were isolated by density gradient centrifugation. PBMCs intended for TCR sequencing were frozen in liquid nitrogen and were later thawed in a 37 degrees C water bath. The sorted or isolated CD4+, CD8+ and CD8+ TEMRA cells had a purity of 90% or higher.

What the authors observed across the whole study: The study acknowledged that relatively few individuals were included in the TCR sequencing and HLA analysis. In the CD4+ T cell repertoire of Susac syndrome patients, clonal expansion was not detected.

Material for sequencing was CD4+ T cells from PBMCs. In this chain, TRBV2 is recombined with TRBJ2-3; the D gene cannot be resolved reliably. This TCR was sampled from a human donor with Susac syndrome. The CDR3 region reads CASRLSTDTQYF. The base sequence is TGTGCCAGCAGGTTATCGACAGATACGCAGTATTTT.